Sequencing of this TCR beta chain was carried out in a study of cytomegalovirus exposure and HLA in healthy donors. Overall study: Earlier findings included 90 million to 120 million unique TCR beta sequences obtained from some 180 million T cells.

This clone was seen a handful of times. The PCR was carried out with 60 Vbeta primers and 13 Jbeta primers. The table came from immunoSEQ multiplex PCR; TCRdb's copy has only in-frame clones and leaves some out. The table has tens of thousands of clones, roughly 78% seen once. The trim removed 1 base at V and 5 bases at J, leaving 0 bases unmatched. Germline loops: CDR1 SGHVS, CDR2 FNYEAQ. CDR3 length equals 13 residues. Sequenced material: PBMCs. The V gene is TRBV7-6, the J gene TRBJ1-2; 8 bases are shared with TRBD1. The sequence was collected from a man younger than 35 in good health and CMV-seronegative. CDR3 protein: CASSLGQGYGYTF. The CDR3 region has the DNA TGTGCCAGCAGCTTAGGACAGGGGTATGGCTACACCTTC.